Detailed here is one TCR beta chain. The antigen remains unidentified. The data originate from a study of blood T cells in healthy people across ages. Study-level information: About one barcoded beta molecule per two T cells was the capture yield of template switching.

Study-level findings and limits: Researchers report that TCR beta diversity correlated strongly with naive T cell percentage.

V was shortened by 0 bases and J by 1 base, with 12 bases between the two germline ends. The CDR3 is 16 residues long. The V gene's germline CDR1 is LGHNA and CDR2 YSLEER. A sample-barcoded 5' primer and a J-beta primer mix were used in a second PCR of roughly 6 to 12 cycles. MiXCR was run by TCRdb on the 5' RACE reads, yielding one entry per CDR3 protein. Among about 510,000 distinct CDR3 sequences listed, about a quarter were seen once. Every sample had a minimum of 6 million PBMCs isolated. These records were also assigned to another study, of T cells of mothers and their children. As that study records: Donors comprised a few healthy Caucasian mothers plus their six children.

The clonotype was recovered from a boy between 2 and 10 years old in good health. Input material: blood. The chain has TRBV4-3 and TRBJ1-1, with D uncertain. The CDR3: CASSQEKLSANTEAFF. The CDR3 DNA is TGCGCCAGCAGCCAAGAGAAATTGTCGGCGAACACTGAAGCTTTCTTT.